This T cell receptor beta chain was recorded in a study of blood T cell repertoires in COVID-19. Overall study: Nucleic acid was either cDNA or gDNA, and it came from T cells, B-cell-depleted T cells, or PBMCs.

This CDR3 region has 14 residues. V trimming: 4 bases; J trimming: 2 bases; junction bases outside the gene matches: 5. Germline values: CDR1 SGHDT, CDR2 YYEEEE. The repertoire was sequenced with immunoSEQ multiplex PCR; TCRdb's copy has only in-frame clones and lacks some. The sample holds around 180,000 clones, over 75% seen once. The rearrangement uses TRBV5-6 and TRBJ1-2, with 7 bases lining up with TRBD1. This clonotype was obtained from a man between 60 and 75 years old with acute or convalescent COVID-19. Input material: peripheral blood. The CDR3 DNA reads TGTGCCAGCAGCGCGGGACAGTTAAACTATGGCTACACCTTC. It translates to CASSAGQLNYGYTF.